The rows below give T cell receptor beta chains drawn from one sample of a study of shared clonotypes between healthy human individuals. Libraries were prepared by immunoSEQ multiplex PCR; TCRdb keeps only in-frame clonotypes and omits some of them. The repertoire has more than 1 million clones, around 82% of them found once; the top ten carry about 0.52%. Sequencing input: memory CD4+ T cells from PBMCs. These receptors all stem from a young man in good health. Some clones in this sample may be carry-over from other donors' samples. Both conserved end residues are part of each CDR3. The order of the fields is J gene, clone size, D gene, V gene, CDR3 protein, CDR3 DNA. The D gene is left open where the match is weak. Where a row states a size, it is once, few, many or the class of an expanded clone; other rows omit it.

J: TRBJ2-5
size: NA
D: NA
V: TRBV10-3
CDR3: CANGLGGGETQYF
DNA: TGTGCCAACGGACTAGGAGGGGGAGAGACCCAGTACTTC

J: TRBJ2-3
size: NA
D: TRBD2
V: TRBV29-1
CDR3: CSVGGGRGTDTQYF
DNA: TGCAGCGTTGGGGGCGGGAGGGGGACAGATACGCAGTATTTT

J: TRBJ1-3
size: NA
D: TRBD1
V: TRBV6-6
CDR3: CASSPQQGVAGNTIYF
DNA: TGTGCCAGCAGTCCCCAACAGGGGGTGGCTGGAAACACCATATATTTT

J: TRBJ2-7
size: few
D: NA
V: TRBV5-1
CDR3: CASSLAPGYEQYF
DNA: TGCGCCAGCAGCTTGGCGCCGGGGTACGAGCAGTACTTC

J: TRBJ2-7
size: NA
D: NA
V: TRBV12-1
CDR3: CASSLGDYEQYF
DNA: TGTGCCAGCAGCTTAGGGGACTACGAGCAGTACTTC

J: TRBJ2-7
size: NA
D: NA
V: TRBV7-3
CDR3: CASSSGGGEQYF
DNA: TGTGCCAGCAGTTCTGGGGGTGGCGAGCAGTACTTC

J: TRBJ2-1
size: NA
D: TRBD1
V: TRBV5-4
CDR3: CASSRDRGLYNEQFF
DNA: TGTGCCAGCAGCCGAGACAGGGGGCTCTACAATGAGCAGTTCTTC

J: TRBJ2-5
size: few
D: NA
V: TRBV5-1
CDR3: CASSLSDVETQYF
DNA: TGCGCCAGCAGCTTGAGTGACGTGGAGACCCAGTACTTC

J: TRBJ2-3
size: NA
D: NA
V: TRBV7-9
CDR3: CASSNRSSAGHRDTQYF
DNA: TGTGCCAGCAGCAATCGATCCTCGGCGGGGCACAGGGATACGCAGTATTTT

J: TRBJ1-5
size: NA
D: NA
V: TRBV28
CDR3: CASSLSGNQPQHF
DNA: TGTGCCAGCAGTTTATCGGGCAATCAGCCCCAGCATTTT

J: TRBJ2-6
size: NA
D: NA
V: TRBV7-3
CDR3: CASSGPGANVLTF
DNA: TGTGCCAGCTCAGGGCCTGGGGCCAACGTCCTGACTTTC

J: TRBJ2-3
size: NA
D: TRBD2
V: TRBV7-9
CDR3: CASSFVREAGTDTQYF
DNA: TGTGCCAGCAGCTTTGTGCGGGAGGCTGGAACAGATACGCAGTATTTT

J: TRBJ2-7
size: NA
D: TRBD1
V: TRBV6-5
CDR3: CASSFTTGTYEQYF
DNA: TGTGCCAGCAGCTTCACGACAGGGACCTACGAGCAGTACTTC